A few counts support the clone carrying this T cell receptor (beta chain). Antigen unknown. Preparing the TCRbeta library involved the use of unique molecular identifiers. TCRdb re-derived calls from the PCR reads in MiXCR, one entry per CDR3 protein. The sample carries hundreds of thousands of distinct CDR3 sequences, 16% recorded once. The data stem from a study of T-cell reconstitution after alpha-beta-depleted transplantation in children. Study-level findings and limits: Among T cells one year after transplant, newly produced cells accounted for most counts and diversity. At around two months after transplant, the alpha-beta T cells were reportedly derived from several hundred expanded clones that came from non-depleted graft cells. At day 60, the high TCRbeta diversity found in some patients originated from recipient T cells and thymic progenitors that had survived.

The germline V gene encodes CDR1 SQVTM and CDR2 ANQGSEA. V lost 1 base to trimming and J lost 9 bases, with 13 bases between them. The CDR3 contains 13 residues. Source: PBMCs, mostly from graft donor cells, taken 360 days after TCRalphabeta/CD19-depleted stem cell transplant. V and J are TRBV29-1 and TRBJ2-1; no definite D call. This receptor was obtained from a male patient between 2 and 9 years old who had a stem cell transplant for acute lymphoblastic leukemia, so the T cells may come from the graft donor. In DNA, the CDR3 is TGCAGCGTTGAAGGCCATGTTGGTGGTGAGCAGTTCTTC. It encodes CSVEGHVGGEQFF.